This T cell receptor (beta chain) was profiled in a study of monozygotic twins with inflammatory bowel disease. Notes on the study in general: Differences in immunosuppressive treatment may have been a source of added variability in patient repertoires. Limited statistical power may explain no repertoire similarity difference between concordant and discordant twins. The inverse Simpson measure of TCRbeta diversity was lower in IBD patients than in healthy co-twins.

Two rounds of nested PCR, of roughly 16 and 10 cycles, were run on TCRalpha and TCRbeta cDNA. Following a re-call of the 5' RACE reads, TCRdb has one entry per CDR3 protein and lacks DNA. This repertoire comprises 330,000 or so distinct CDR3 sequences; its ten largest clones make up 2% to 2.5%. About this clonotype itself: Its antigen is not identified.

The clonotype comes from a human donor with ulcerative colitis or Crohn's disease, or a healthy co-twin of an affected twin (not recorded which). Sequenced: blood.

CDR3 loop: CASSRLEVGGELFF. The V and J genes are TRBV5-1 and TRBJ2-2. The germline CDR1 and CDR2 sequences are SGHRS and YFSETQ. This CDR3 region has 14 residues.